These 30 T cell receptor beta chains were all obtained from the same sample, sequenced in a study of cytomegalovirus exposure and HLA in healthy donors. PCR was performed using 60 Vbeta and 13 Jbeta primers. Method: immunoSEQ multiplex PCR; TCRdb's copy keeps in-frame clones and lacks some. Its table lists roughly 77,000 clones. Specimen: PBMCs. These receptors came from a young man in good health and CMV-seronegative.

As for this clone: The junction shows a germline mismatch at one end, possibly a read error. The chain carries TRBV7-7 and TRBJ2-3, with 7 nucleotides matching TRBD2. Germline V gene data show CDR1 as SSHAT and CDR2 as FNYEAQ (reference sequence). The CDR3 has 16 amino acids. CDR3 loop: CASSPGLAASTDTQYF. The CDR3 bases are TGTGCTAGCAGCCCCGGGCTAGCGGCCAGCACAGATACGCAGTATTTT.

The CDR3 region has the DNA TGTGCCATCAGTGAGTCTGACGCAGGGAACGAGCAGTACTTC. It yields the protein CAISESDAGNEQYF. The chain is built from TRBV10-3 and TRBJ2-7; possibly TRBD1 for D (5 bases). In germline, CDR1 is ENHRY, CDR2 SYGVKD. V lost 0 bases to trimming and J lost 5 bases, with 11 bases between them. The CDR3 length is 14 residues.

The chain has TRBV4-1 and TRBJ2-7; maybe TRBD2 (6 bases). Germline CDR1 and CDR2: MGHRA and YSYEKL. Trimming took off 4 bases at V and 2 bases at J, with 15 bases between the two ends. The CDR3 totals 15 residues. This chain's CDR3 is CASSRHPSGAYEQYF. The CDR3 bases are TGCGCCAGCAGCCGTCATCCCTCGGGGGCCTACGAGCAGTACTTC.

The CDR3, as DNA: TGTGCCAGCAGCCAGAGACAGCCCAACACTGAAGCTTTCTTT. Translated, it gives CASSQRQPNTEAFF. The gene calls are TRBV6-6 and TRBJ1-1; tentative D call: TRBD1 (5 bases). V lost 6 bases, J lost 2 bases, and 13 bases lay in between. Germline CDR1 and CDR2: MNHNY and SVGAGI (reference sequence). The CDR3 totals 14 residues.

V and J are TRBV2 and TRBJ1-1; D call uncertain. V was cut by 7 bases and J by 5 bases, with 20 bases left in between. This CDR3 has 15 residues. CDR1 and CDR2 from the germline V gene are SNHLY and FYNNEI. CDR3: CASTPERTGGTEAFF. The CDR3 nucleotides read TGTGCCAGCACCCCAGAAAGGACCGGCGGGACTGAAGCTTTCTTT.

The rearrangement links TRBV18 to TRBJ1-5, with 9 bases aligning to TRBD1. This CDR3 region has 16 residues. The germline CDR1 and CDR2 sequences are KGHSH and LQKENI. V was clipped by 3 bases and J by 7 bases; unmatched bases: 10. In DNA, the CDR3 is TGTGCCAGCTCACCCCCGTTGGGACAGGGACGGCAGCCCCAGCATTTT. It specifies CASSPPLGQGRQPQHF.

The chain recombines TRBV5-1 with TRBJ2-7; D might be TRBD2 (5 bases). Per germline, CDR1 SGHRS and CDR2 YFSETQ. Trimming stripped 2 bases from V and 1 base from J, with 10 bases between. The CDR3 extends over 14 amino acids. The CDR3: CASSFRRESYEQYF. The CDR3 region has the DNA TGCGCCAGCAGCTTTAGACGGGAATCCTACGAGCAGTACTTC.

The chain combines TRBV5-1 with TRBJ2-4; TRBD1 agrees at 10 bases. Trimming cost V 4 bases and J 6 bases; bases outside gene matches: 7. CDR3 size: 15 residues. CDR1 is SGHRS, CDR2 YFSETQ, per germline. CDR3 DNA sequence: TGCGCCAGCAGCCGGGGACAGGGGATAGGAAACATTCAGTACTTC. As protein: CASSRGQGIGNIQYF. Combining the CDR3 with reference TRBV5-1 and TRBJ2-4 gives the whole variable domain KAGVTQTPRYLIKTRGQQVTLSCSPISGHRSVSWYQQTPGQGLQFLFEYFSETQRNKGNFPGRFSGRQFSNSRSEMNVSTLELGDSALYLCASSRGQGIGNIQYFGAGTRLSVL.

This sequence joins TRBV10-3 and TRBJ1-2; 9 nucleotides agree with TRBD1. Germline values: CDR1 ENHRY, CDR2 SYGVKD. The CDR3 has 14 amino acids. The V segment lost 10 bases and the J segment 8 bases; nucleotides outside the gene matches: 14. In nucleotides, the CDR3 is TGTGCCACATTTACAGGGGGCGCCTGGGACGGCTACACCTTC. Protein sequence: CATFTGGAWDGYTF.

V gene TRBV29-1 combines with J gene TRBJ2-2, with TRBD2 matching 11 bases. From germline, CDR1 is SQVTM and CDR2 ANQGSEA. The V gene end was trimmed by 3 bases and the J gene end by 2 bases; junction bases not matched to a gene: 8. The CDR3 is 17 residues long. The CDR3 spells CSVEGVAGGVNTGELFF. The CDR3 DNA sequence: TGCAGCGTTGAGGGTGTAGCGGGGGGGGTCAACACCGGGGAGCTGTTTTTT.

The chain carries TRBV6-1 and TRBJ2-1, with 8 bases fitting TRBD2. Germline values: CDR1 MNHNS, CDR2 SASEGT. Trimming cost V 6 bases and J 8 bases; bases outside gene matches: 12. CDR3 length: 15 amino acids. CDR3 amino acids: CASSDLGGAFDEQFF. Here the CDR3 DNA reads TGTGCCAGCAGCGACCTCGGGGGGGCGTTCGATGAGCAGTTCTTC.

The chain has TRBV19 and TRBJ2-7, with a possible D match to TRBD2 (6 bases). Trimming removed 1 base from V and 2 bases from J, with 12 bases in between. The CDR3 length is 15 residues. Per germline, CDR1 LNHDA and CDR2 SQIVND (reference sequence). The DNA of the CDR3 is TGTGCCAGTAGTATAGCCCGGGGGACTCCCTACGAGCAGTACTTC. The encoded protein is CASSIARGTPYEQYF.

The chain combines TRBV25-1 with TRBJ1-4; TRBD1 is a possible D gene (6 bases). The V gene lost 1 base and the J gene lost 10 bases, with 10 bases spanning the gap. The CDR3 runs 13 residues. CDR1 and CDR2 from the germline V gene are MGHDK and SYGVNS. The CDR3 bases are TGTGCCAGCAGTGAATTGGGGGCAGGAAAACTGTTTTTT. This encodes CASSELGAGKLFF.

This chain links TRBV5-4 with TRBJ2-7, with TRBD1 matching 9 bases. This CDR3 comprises 13 residues. V dropped 4 bases and J dropped 5; count of bases not matched to a gene: 4. CDR1 is SGHNT, CDR2 YYREEE, per germline (reference sequence). Here the CDR3 reads CASSGQGLHEQYF. The CDR3 nucleotides read TGTGCCAGCAGCGGACAGGGGTTACACGAGCAGTACTTC.

The chain employs TRBV5-6 and TRBJ2-7; D remains ambiguous. The CDR3 runs to 12 residues. V was clipped by 4 bases and J by 3 bases, with 8 bases between them. The germline CDR1 and CDR2 sequences are SGHDT and YYEEEE. CDR3 in amino acids: CASSQLDYEQYF. The CDR3 coding sequence is TGTGCCAGCAGCCAATTAGACTACGAGCAGTACTTC.

J is TRBJ2-2 and V is TRBV2, with D hard to call. Germline lookup yields CDR1 SNHLY and CDR2 FYNNEI. V lost 4 bases, J lost 1 base, and 7 bases lay in between. The CDR3 totals 14 residues. The CDR3 sequence is CASSVFRNTGELFF. CDR3 DNA: TGTGCCAGCAGTGTTTTCAGGAACACCGGGGAGCTGTTTTTT.

The genes are TRBV7-9 and TRBJ1-1, with D possibly being TRBD1 (5 bases). Trimming stripped 0 bases from V and 1 base from J, with 9 bases between. The CDR3 totals 15 residues. Germline values: CDR1 SEHNR, CDR2 FQNEAQ (reference sequence). The CDR3 DNA follows: TGTGCCAGCAGCTTAGCCCCGGGGGGGAACACTGAAGCTTTCTTT. The encoded protein is CASSLAPGGNTEAFF.

The chain recombines TRBV10-1 with TRBJ2-7; 8 nucleotides line up with TRBD1. V shed 9 bases and J 2 bases; nucleotides not matched to a gene: 6. The germline V gene encodes CDR1 WNHNN and CDR2 SYGVQD (reference sequence). This CDR3 spans 13 amino acids. The CDR3 DNA reads TGCGCCAGTACCCAGGGGGCTGCCTACGAGCAGTACTTC. Translated, it gives CASTQGAAYEQYF.

The gene calls are TRBV5-1 and TRBJ1-2, with D hard to call. The germline V gene encodes CDR1 SGHRS and CDR2 YFSETQ. This CDR3 contains 13 residues. V lost 0 bases to trimming and J lost 8 bases, with 11 bases between them. The CDR3 loop reads CASSLGREGGYTF. The CDR3 DNA sequence: TGCGCCAGCAGCTTGGGTCGGGAGGGAGGCTACACCTTC.

The J gene is TRBJ2-5, the V gene TRBV6-5; D is possibly TRBD2 (6 bases). Germline-derived CDR1 and CDR2 are MNHEY and SVGAGI. Trimming took 1 base from V and 11 from J, leaving 20 bases between them. The CDR3 sequence is 15 residues long. CDR3 in amino acids: CASSYYGTLGMEQYF. The CDR3 nucleotides read TGTGCCAGCAGTTACTATGGGACTCTGGGCATGGAGCAGTACTTC.

The V call is TRBV19, the J call TRBJ2-3, with D perhaps matching TRBD1 (6 bases). Trimming took 6 bases from V and 6 from J, leaving 13 bases between them. This CDR3 is 13 amino acids long. From germline, CDR1 is LNHDA and CDR2 SQIVND (reference sequence). In nucleotides, the CDR3 is TGTGCCAGTAGGCAGGGGATGGGGGATACGCAGTATTTT. Its protein product is CASRQGMGDTQYF. Together with reference TRBV19 and TRBJ2-3, the CDR3 gives the full variable domain: DGGITQSPKYLFRKEGQNVTLSCEQNLNHDAMYWYRQDPGQGLRLIYYSQIVNDFQKGDIAEGYSVSREKKESFPLTVTSAQKNPTAFYLCASRQGMGDTQYFGPGTRLTVL.

The genes are TRBV5-6 and TRBJ2-5; the D is unclear. Germline CDR1 is SGHDT and CDR2 is YYEEEE. There are 11 residues in the CDR3. V gave up 4 bases and J gave up 2 bases, with 3 bases separating them. This CDR3 reads CASSLQETQYF. DNA of the CDR3: TGTGCCAGCAGCCTACAAGAGACCCAGTACTTC.

The rearrangement links TRBV9 to TRBJ1-3, with TRBD1 identical over 8 bases. The CDR3 spans 14 residues. Germline values: CDR1 SGDLS, CDR2 YYNGEE. V lost 3 bases to trimming and J lost 4 bases; unmatched junction nucleotides: 3. CDR3 DNA sequence: TGTGCCAGCAGCGGGTGGACAGGGGGAAACACCATATATTTT. Its translation: CASSGWTGGNTIYF.

Notes on this clone: Distinct nucleotide sequences in the sample also encode this CDR3. V gene TRBV4-1 combines with J gene TRBJ1-1; D is possibly TRBD1 (6 bases). Germline V CDR1 and CDR2: MGHRA, YSYEKL. V gave up 4 bases and J gave up 4 bases, with 25 bases separating them. The CDR3 runs 18 residues. The CDR3 coding sequence is TGCGCCAGCAGCCGGATATGGCCCGCGGGGGGCGCGAGCACTGAAGCTTTCTTT. Encoded protein: CASSRIWPAGGASTEAFF.

This sequence joins TRBV6-5 and TRBJ2-7; 7 positions match TRBD2. Germline-derived CDR1 and CDR2 are MNHEY and SVGAGI. V shed 3 bases, J shed 4 bases, and the junction held 9 bases outside the gene matches. This CDR3 has 15 amino acids. The CDR3 nucleotides read TGTGCCAGCAGTTATTCTCCAAGGGGAGGGTACGAGCAGTACTTC. It translates to CASSYSPRGGYEQYF.

The chain recombines TRBV5-6 with TRBJ1-6, with 8 bases that match TRBD1. Trimming cost V 0 bases and J 10 bases; bases outside gene matches: 6. Germline CDR1 SGHDT, CDR2 YYEEEE. The CDR3 contains 15 residues. The CDR3 nucleotides read TGTGCCAGCAGCTTGGTGCAGGGGGCGGAATCACCCCTCCACTTT. It specifies CASSLVQGAESPLHF.

This chain joins TRBV19 and TRBJ1-2; D gene unclear. CDR3 length equals 14 residues. Per the germline V gene, CDR1 is LNHDA and CDR2 is SQIVND (reference sequence). V lost 4 bases to trimming and J lost 3 bases, with 12 bases between them. The CDR3: CASSTLSIYYGYTF. The CDR3 DNA reads as TGTGCCAGTAGTACCCTTAGTATTTACTATGGCTACACCTTC.

The chain couples TRBV9 to TRBJ1-2; 9 bases agree with TRBD1. Unmatched junction bases numbered 10, after V lost 3 bases and J lost 4 bases. CDR3 length equals 16 residues. Germline values: CDR1 SGDLS, CDR2 YYNGEE. The CDR3 DNA reads as TGTGCCAGCAGCGCCCCGGGTGGACAGGGGCTCTATGGCTACACCTTC. It specifies CASSAPGGQGLYGYTF. Combining the CDR3 with reference TRBV9 and TRBJ1-2 gives the whole variable domain DSGVTQTPKHLITATGQRVTLRCSPRSGDLSVYWYQQSLDQGLQFLIQYYNGEERAKGNILERFSAQQFPDLHSELNLSSLELGDSALYFCASSAPGGQGLYGYTFGSGTRLTVV.

The V call is TRBV7-9, the J call TRBJ2-1, with D perhaps TRBD2 (6 bases). This CDR3 is built from 15 residues. V lost 7 bases to trimming and J lost 4 bases, with 17 bases between them. The germline gives CDR1 SEHNR, CDR2 FQNEAQ (reference sequence). The CDR3 nucleotides are TGTGCCAGCACCAACCGGGACTTCAGGTACAATGAGCAGTTCTTC. This sequence encodes CASTNRDFRYNEQFF.

The chain uses TRBV5-1 and TRBJ1-1; D is ambiguous. Germline V gene data show CDR1 as SGHRS and CDR2 as YFSETQ. The V end was cut by 4 bases, the J end by 1 base, with 8 bases between. The CDR3 runs to 13 residues. The CDR3 region is CASSREGNTEAFF. DNA of the CDR3: TGCGCCAGCAGCAGGGAGGGGAACACTGAAGCTTTCTTT.